Included here is one T cell receptor beta chain sequence, with context. Its specificity is unknown. Sequencing used immunoSEQ multiplex PCR; TCRdb keeps in-frame clones, though not all of them. The sample has 50,000 to 65,000 clones, roughly four fifths seen once; the top ten hold over 2%. Pools of viral peptides were used by the ViraFEST assay to expand antigen-specific CD4+ T cells ahead of sequencing. With 9 to 11 days of culture completed, CD4+ T cells were isolated. Germline loops: CDR1 SGDLS, CDR2 YYNGEE. V gave up 4 bases and J gave up 0 bases, with 15 bases separating them. This CDR3 has 16 residues. The data were taken from a study of vaccination effects on CD4 cells after COVID-19. Across the whole study: Each participant received a vaccine that was either BNT162b2 or mRNA-1273, given as two doses. The study's findings and limits: After vaccination of healthy people, only 1 of 255 vaccine-induced clones cross-reacted with common cold coronaviruses.

Sequenced material: CD4+ T cells from PBMCs cultured with HCoV-229E spike peptides, taken before COVID-19 vaccination. V gene TRBV9 combines with J gene TRBJ2-3; tentative D call: TRBD1 (6 bases). This clonotype was sampled from a human donor who received a COVID-19 vaccine. Here the CDR3 DNA reads TGTGCCAGCAGCCCCCGAGCAGGGGCTAGCACAGATACGCAGTATTTT. The encoded protein is CASSPRAGASTDTQYF.